Presented here are 19 T cell receptor beta chains from one specimen sequenced in a study of blood T cell repertoires in COVID-19. Clones were read by immunoSEQ multiplex PCR, and TCRdb kept only the in-frame ones, dropping some. The sample holds about 260,000 clones, approximately 86% seen once. The sample taken for sequencing was peripheral blood. These receptors originate from a human donor in a cohort sampled during active COVID-19.

This clone came up a few times. J is TRBJ1-1 and V is TRBV27, with a possible D match to TRBD1 (6 bases). CDR1 and CDR2 from the germline V gene are MNHEY and SMNVEV (reference sequence). The CDR3 spans 14 residues. The V end lost 3 bases, the J end lost 4 bases, and 12 bases lay between the germline ends. The CDR3 loop is CASSFTDSFTEAFF. CDR3 sequence (DNA): TGTGCCAGCAGTTTCACGGACAGCTTCACTGAAGCTTTCTTT.

This chain uses TRBV6-5 with TRBJ1-3; TRBD1 matches at 9 bases. The CDR3 has 14 residues. CDR1 is MNHEY, CDR2 SVGAGI, per germline. The trim removed 7 bases at V and 6 bases at J, leaving 7 bases unmatched. This chain's CDR3 is CASTPGTGLNTIYF. For the CDR3, the DNA is TGTGCCAGCACCCCTGGGACAGGGCTAAACACCATATATTTT.

This chain connects TRBV5-1 to TRBJ2-7, with 11 positions matching TRBD2. CDR3 size: 16 residues. CDR1 is SGHRS and CDR2 is YFSETQ in the germline V gene. Germline trimming cut 1 base from V and 3 bases from J; bases unmatched to any gene: 6. In DNA, the CDR3 is TGCGCCAGCAGCTTGAGTCTAGCGGGAGGAGTCTACGAGCAGTACTTC. It is translated as CASSLSLAGGVYEQYF. Combining the CDR3 with reference TRBV5-1 and TRBJ2-7 gives the whole variable domain KAGVTQTPRYLIKTRGQQVTLSCSPISGHRSVSWYQQTPGQGLQFLFEYFSETQRNKGNFPGRFSGRQFSNSRSEMNVSTLELGDSALYLCASSLSLAGGVYEQYFGPGTRLTVT.

This chain joins TRBV18 and TRBJ2-7; D perhaps matches TRBD1 (5 bases). Germline V gives CDR1 KGHSH, CDR2 LQKENI. The CDR3 contains 14 residues. Trimming pared 4 bases from V and 0 bases from J, leaving 10 bases between. The CDR3 DNA reads TGTGCCAGCTCACACACGGACATCTCCTACGAGCAGTACTTC. Translated, it gives CASSHTDISYEQYF. Combining the CDR3 with reference TRBV18 and TRBJ2-7 gives the whole variable domain NAGVMQNPRHLVRRRGQEARLRCSPMKGHSHVYWYRQLPEEGLKFMVYLQKENIIDESGMPKERFSAEFPKEGPSILRIQQVVRGDSAAYFCASSHTDISYEQYFGPGTRLTVT.

The V and J genes are TRBV5-1 and TRBJ2-7, with 9 bases that match TRBD1. Germline lookup yields CDR1 SGHRS and CDR2 YFSETQ. V lost 0 bases, J lost 2 bases, and 6 bases stayed unmatched. CDR3 length: 16 residues. This chain's CDR3 is CASSLAGQGIAYEQYF. CDR3 in DNA: TGCGCCAGCAGCTTGGCTGGACAGGGGATCGCCTACGAGCAGTACTTC.

The rearrangement joins TRBV12-3 or TRBV12-4 to TRBJ1-1; D uncertain. Trimming cost V 0 bases and J 1 base, with 3 bases left between them. The CDR3 covers 13 residues. The CDR3 reads CASSLAQNTEAFF. In nucleotides, the CDR3 is TGTGCCAGCAGTTTAGCCCAGAACACTGAAGCTTTCTTT.

This clone was seen a handful of times. The chain carries TRBV20-1 and TRBJ2-7; unclear D gene. This CDR3 region has 12 residues. Germline V gene data show CDR1 as DFQATT and CDR2 as SNEGSKA (reference sequence). Trimming removed 3 bases from V and 2 bases from J, with 8 bases in between. CDR3 in DNA: TGCAGTGCTAGTGCAGTAACCTACGAGCAGTACTTC. Amino acid sequence: CSASAVTYEQYF.

The chain recombines TRBV28 with TRBJ2-1; 7 bases map to TRBD1. Germline V gene data show CDR1 as MDHEN and CDR2 as SYDVKM. This CDR3 spans 14 amino acids. The CDR3 coding sequence is TGTGCTATAAAAGGGGACAGTGAGGGCAATGAGCAGTTCTTC. It yields the protein CAIKGDSEGNEQFF.

V is TRBV9 and J is TRBJ1-2, with unresolved D. Germline V gene lookup returns CDR1 SGDLS and CDR2 YYNGEE. V was pared by 2 bases and J by 4 bases, with 12 bases between. This CDR3 is built from 14 residues. The CDR3 here is CASSVSHSFYGYTF. The CDR3, as DNA: TGTGCCAGCAGCGTCAGCCACAGCTTCTATGGCTACACCTTC. Filled out from reference TRBV9 and TRBJ1-2, the complete variable domain reads DSGVTQTPKHLITATGQRVTLRCSPRSGDLSVYWYQQSLDQGLQFLIQYYNGEERAKGNILERFSAQQFPDLHSELNLSSLELGDSALYFCASSVSHSFYGYTFGSGTRLTVV.

V and J are TRBV3-1 (or the pseudogene TRBV3-2) and TRBJ2-5; 7 nucleotides align to TRBD2. Germline-derived CDR1 and CDR2 are LGHDT and YNNKEL (reference sequence). This CDR3 has 15 amino acids. Germline trimming cut 3 bases from V and 1 base from J; bases unmatched to any gene: 5. CDR3 sequence reads: CASSHSAGLQETQYF. The CDR3 DNA is TGTGCCAGCAGCCATTCAGCGGGGCTCCAAGAGACCCAGTACTTC.

The gene calls are TRBV19 and TRBJ1-2; TRBD1 aligns across 10 bases. Germline loops: CDR1 LNHDA, CDR2 SQIVND (reference sequence). V lost 2 bases and J lost 4; bases outside the gene matches: 13. The CDR3 spans 18 residues. This CDR3 is CASSIPPDRGTGSYGYTF. The CDR3 DNA is TGTGCCAGTAGTATACCCCCGGACAGGGGGACCGGGAGCTATGGCTACACCTTC.

The genes are TRBV2 and TRBJ2-1, with 11 nucleotides matching TRBD2. Trimming took 6 bases from V and 10 from J; bases not matched to a gene: 11. CDR1 SNHLY and CDR2 FYNNEI come from the germline V gene. CDR3 length equals 15 residues. Here the CDR3 DNA reads TGTGCCAGCAGCATAGCGGGGGGGGTTTATCGGGAGCAGTTCTTC. Residues: CASSIAGGVYREQFF.

Concerning this clone: This sample also contains other DNA sequences that code for the same CDR3. The DNA for the CDR3 is TGTGCCAGCAGCCCCAACTACGAGCAGTACTTC. Translation gives CASSPNYEQYF. J is TRBJ2-7 and V is TRBV6-5; D is uncertain. The CDR3 runs to 11 residues. The germline V and J ends were trimmed by 6 bases and 3 bases, with 6 bases remaining between them. CDR1 is MNHEY, CDR2 SVGAGI, per germline.

This clone has a single count. The CDR3 DNA reads TGTGCCAGCAGCTTTGGACTAGCGGGACACCATCAAGAGACCCAGTACTTC. Residues: CASSFGLAGHHQETQYF. The chain is built from TRBV5-4 and TRBJ2-5, with 12 positions matching TRBD2. The CDR3 spans 17 residues. Germline V gives CDR1 SGHNT, CDR2 YYREEE (reference sequence). V was pared by 2 bases and J by 2 bases, with 7 bases of the junction left unmatched.

The rearrangement uses TRBV4-3 and TRBJ2-6, with D perhaps matching TRBD1 (6 bases). V was pared by 2 bases and J by 3 bases, with 26 bases between. This CDR3 comprises 21 residues. Germline assignment: CDR1 LGHNA and CDR2 YSLEER. CDR3 in DNA: TGCGCCAGCAGCCAACTCCCAAGGGGGTCAGGGAAATCAGGTGGGGCCAACGTCCTGACTTTC. It codes for CASSQLPRGSGKSGGANVLTF.

The V and J genes are TRBV6-6 and TRBJ1-4, with a weak D call TRBD1 (5 bases). CDR1 and CDR2 from the germline V gene are MNHNY and SVGAGI (reference sequence). The V and J ends lost 2 bases and 12 bases respectively, with 10 bases between them. CDR3 length: 12 residues. The CDR3: CASSYRGGELFF. DNA for the CDR3: TGTGCCAGCAGTTACAGGGGAGGGGAACTGTTTTTT.

The rearrangement uses TRBV5-4 and TRBJ2-3; 8 nucleotides match TRBD1. CDR3 length: 16 residues. Per germline, CDR1 SGHNT and CDR2 YYREEE (reference sequence). The V gene end was trimmed by 0 bases and the J gene end by 4 bases; junction bases not matched to a gene: 7. In DNA form, the CDR3 reads TGTGCCAGCAGCTTGGGAAGACAGGGGATTTCAGATACGCAGTATTTT. Translating gives CASSLGRQGISDTQYF.

The genes are TRBV11-2 and TRBJ2-7; a weak D match, TRBD1 (6 bases). Germline values: CDR1 SGHAT, CDR2 FQNNGV. Trimming shortened V by 3 bases and J by 3 bases, and 12 bases separated the two germline ends. The CDR3 runs 14 residues. CDR3 coding DNA: TGTGCCAGCAGCTTGCTGGACAGAAGCTACGAGCAGTACTTC. Amino acid sequence: CASSLLDRSYEQYF.

This chain's CDR3 is CAWSLGTSGNNEQFF. CDR3 in DNA: TGTGCCTGGAGTCTGGGGACTAGCGGGAACAATGAGCAGTTCTTC. V and J are TRBV30 and TRBJ2-1; TRBD2 agrees at 13 bases. This CDR3 has 15 residues. V was pared by 2 bases and J by 5 bases, with 3 bases of the junction left unmatched. Germline CDR1 is GTSNPN and CDR2 is SVGIG (reference sequence).